These 2 T cell receptor beta chains came from one sample sequenced in a study of neurological immune-mediated disorders. TCRdb analysed the 5' RACE reads with MiXCR anew, one entry per CDR3 protein. The sample lists 15,000 to 20,000 distinct CDR3 sequences, around 11% occurring once. Sequenced input: CD8+ T cells from blood. The receptors come from a woman aged 45-65 years in good health.

This clonotype occurred many times. The chain joins TRBV29-1 to TRBJ2-3; tentatively, D is TRBD1 or TRBD2 (5 bases each). CDR3 size: 14 residues. Germline V gives CDR1 SQVTM, CDR2 ANQGSEA. V was clipped by 4 bases and J by 0 bases, with 11 bases between them. For the CDR3, the DNA is TGCAGCGTTGGGGACCCAGGAAGCACAGATACGCAGTATTTT. It encodes CSVGDPGSTDTQYF.

This clonotype was counted ten times or more. The rearrangement uses TRBV7-9 and TRBJ1-4; 11 bases are a match to TRBD1. The CDR3 has 18 residues. The germline V gene has CDR1 SEHNR and CDR2 FQNEAQ (reference sequence). J was trimmed by 2 bases and V by 5 bases; bases with no gene match: 10. DNA of the CDR3: TGTGCCAGCAGCCCAGGCGGACAGGGGGCATCGACTAATGAAAAACTGTTTTTT. As protein: CASSPGGQGASTNEKLFF.